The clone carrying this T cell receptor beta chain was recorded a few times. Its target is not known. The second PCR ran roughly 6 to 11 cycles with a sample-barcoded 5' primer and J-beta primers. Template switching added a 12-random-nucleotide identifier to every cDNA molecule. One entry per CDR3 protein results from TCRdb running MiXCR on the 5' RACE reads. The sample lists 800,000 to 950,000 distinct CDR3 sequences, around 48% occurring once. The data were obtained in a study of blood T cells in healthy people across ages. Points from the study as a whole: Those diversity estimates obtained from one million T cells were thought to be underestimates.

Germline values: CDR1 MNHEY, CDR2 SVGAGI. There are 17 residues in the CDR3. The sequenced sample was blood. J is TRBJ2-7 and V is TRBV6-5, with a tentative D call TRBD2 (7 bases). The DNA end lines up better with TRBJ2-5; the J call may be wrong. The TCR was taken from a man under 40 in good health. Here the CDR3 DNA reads TGTGCCAGCAGTTACTCCGTGCCGGGGGGCTTCTTGGAGACCCAGTACTTC. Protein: CASSYSVPGGFLETQYF.